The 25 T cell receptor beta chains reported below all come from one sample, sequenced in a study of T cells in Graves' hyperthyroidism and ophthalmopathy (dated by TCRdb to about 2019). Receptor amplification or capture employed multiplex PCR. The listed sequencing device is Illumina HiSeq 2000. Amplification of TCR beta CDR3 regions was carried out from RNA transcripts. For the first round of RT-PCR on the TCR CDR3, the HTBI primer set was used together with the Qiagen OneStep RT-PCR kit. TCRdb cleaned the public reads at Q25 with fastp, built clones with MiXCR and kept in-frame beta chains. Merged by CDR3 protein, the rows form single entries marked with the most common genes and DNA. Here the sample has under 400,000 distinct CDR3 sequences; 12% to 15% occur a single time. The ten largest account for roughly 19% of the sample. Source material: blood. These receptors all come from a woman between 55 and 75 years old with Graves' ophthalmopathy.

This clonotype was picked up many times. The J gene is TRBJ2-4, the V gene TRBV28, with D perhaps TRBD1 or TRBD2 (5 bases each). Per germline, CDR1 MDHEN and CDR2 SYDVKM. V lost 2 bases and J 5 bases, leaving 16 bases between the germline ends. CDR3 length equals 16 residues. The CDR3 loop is CASSLRSGTRENIQYF. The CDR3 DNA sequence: TGTGCCAGCAGTTTACGGTCTGGGACCCGAGAAAACATTCAGTACTTC.

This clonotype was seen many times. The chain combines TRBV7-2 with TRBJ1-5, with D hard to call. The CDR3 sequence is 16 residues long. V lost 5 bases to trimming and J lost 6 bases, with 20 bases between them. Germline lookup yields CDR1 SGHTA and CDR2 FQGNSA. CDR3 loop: CASSLPVGEPSQPQHF. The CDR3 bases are TGTGCCAGCAGCCTCCCCGTCGGGGAGCCCAGTCAGCCCCAGCATTTT.

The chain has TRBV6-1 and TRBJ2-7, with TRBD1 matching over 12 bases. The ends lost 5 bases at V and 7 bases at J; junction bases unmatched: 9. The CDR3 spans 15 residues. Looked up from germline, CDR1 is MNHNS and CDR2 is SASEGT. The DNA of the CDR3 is TGTGCCAGCAGTCCGCCGGGACAGGGGGCGGTGGAGCAGTACTTC. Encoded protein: CASSPPGQGAVEQYF.

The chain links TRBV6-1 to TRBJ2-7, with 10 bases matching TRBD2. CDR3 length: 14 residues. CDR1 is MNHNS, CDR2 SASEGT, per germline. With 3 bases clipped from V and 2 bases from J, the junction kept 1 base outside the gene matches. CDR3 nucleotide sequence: TGTGCCAGCAGTGACACTAGCGGGACCTACGAGCAGTACTTC. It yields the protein CASSDTSGTYEQYF.

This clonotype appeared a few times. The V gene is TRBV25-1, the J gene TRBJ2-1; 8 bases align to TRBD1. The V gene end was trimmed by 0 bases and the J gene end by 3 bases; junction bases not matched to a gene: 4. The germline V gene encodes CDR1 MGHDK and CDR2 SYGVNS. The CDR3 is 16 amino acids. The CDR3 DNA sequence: TGTGCCAGCAGTGAATACCCACAGGGGGGCTACAATGAGCAGTTCTTC. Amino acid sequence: CASSEYPQGGYNEQFF.

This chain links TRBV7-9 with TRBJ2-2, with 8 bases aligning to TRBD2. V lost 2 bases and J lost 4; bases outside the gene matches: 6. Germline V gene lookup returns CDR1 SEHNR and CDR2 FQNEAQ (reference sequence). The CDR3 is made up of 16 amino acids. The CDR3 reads CASSLRSGSFTGELFF. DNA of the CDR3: TGTGCCAGCAGCTTACGGAGCGGGAGTTTCACCGGGGAGCTGTTTTTT. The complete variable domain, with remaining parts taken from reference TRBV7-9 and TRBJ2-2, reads DTGVSQNPRHKITKRGQNVTFRCDPISEHNRLYWYRQTLGQGPEFLTYFQNEAQLEKSRLLSDRFSAERPKGSFSTLEIQRTEQGDSAMYLCASSLRSGSFTGELFFGEGSRLTVL.

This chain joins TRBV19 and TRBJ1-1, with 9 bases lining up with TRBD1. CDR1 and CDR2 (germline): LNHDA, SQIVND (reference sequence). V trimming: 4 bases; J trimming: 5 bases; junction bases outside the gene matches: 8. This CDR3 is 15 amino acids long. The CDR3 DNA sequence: TGTGCCAGTAGTACCGGGACAGGGATTCGGACTGAAGCTTTCTTT. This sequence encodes CASSTGTGIRTEAFF.

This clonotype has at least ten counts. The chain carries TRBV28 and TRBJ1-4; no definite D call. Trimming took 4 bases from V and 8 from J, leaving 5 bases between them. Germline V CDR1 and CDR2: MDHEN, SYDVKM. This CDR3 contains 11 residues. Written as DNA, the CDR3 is TGTGCCAGCAGTTCTGACGAAAAACTGTTTTTT. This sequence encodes CASSSDEKLFF.

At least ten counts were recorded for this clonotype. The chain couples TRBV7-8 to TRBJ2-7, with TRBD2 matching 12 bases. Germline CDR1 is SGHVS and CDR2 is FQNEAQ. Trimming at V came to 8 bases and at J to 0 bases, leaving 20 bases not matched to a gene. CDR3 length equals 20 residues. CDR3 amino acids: CASARRGPGTSGFLSYEQYF. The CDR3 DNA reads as TGTGCCAGCGCCCGCAGGGGGCCCGGGACTAGCGGGTTCCTCTCCTACGAGCAGTACTTC.

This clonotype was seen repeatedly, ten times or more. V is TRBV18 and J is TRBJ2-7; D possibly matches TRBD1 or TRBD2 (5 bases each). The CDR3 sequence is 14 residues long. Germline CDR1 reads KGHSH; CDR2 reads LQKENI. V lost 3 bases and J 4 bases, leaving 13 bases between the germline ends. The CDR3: CASSPREQTYEQYF. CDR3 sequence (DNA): TGTGCCAGCTCACCCAGGGAGCAGACTTACGAGCAGTACTTC.

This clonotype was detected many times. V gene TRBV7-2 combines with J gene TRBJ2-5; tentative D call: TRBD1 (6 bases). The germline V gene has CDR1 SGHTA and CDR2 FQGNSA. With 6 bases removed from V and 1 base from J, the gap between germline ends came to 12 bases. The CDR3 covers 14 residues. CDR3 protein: CASSLLGGQETQYF. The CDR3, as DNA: TGTGCCAGCAGTTTATTAGGGGGCCAAGAGACCCAGTACTTC.

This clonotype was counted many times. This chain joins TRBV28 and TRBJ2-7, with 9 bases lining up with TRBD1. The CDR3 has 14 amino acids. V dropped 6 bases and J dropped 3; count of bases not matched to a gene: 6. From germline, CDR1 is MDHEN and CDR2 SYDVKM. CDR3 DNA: TGTGCCAGCAGCCATCCGGGACAGGGCTACGAGCAGTACTTC. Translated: CASSHPGQGYEQYF.

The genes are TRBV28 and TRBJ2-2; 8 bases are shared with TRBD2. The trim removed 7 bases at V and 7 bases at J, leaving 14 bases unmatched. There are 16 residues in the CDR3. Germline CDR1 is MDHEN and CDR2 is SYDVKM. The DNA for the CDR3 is TGTGCCAGCACCCGGGGAGGGGCTAGCGGGCTCGGGGAGCTGTTTTTT. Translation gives CASTRGGASGLGELFF.

The CDR3 nucleotides are TGCAGTGCTAGAGATGAGAGCGGATTTCAAGAGACCCAGTACTTC. This sequence encodes CSARDESGFQETQYF. J is TRBJ2-5 and V is TRBV20-1; D possibly corresponds to TRBD2 (5 bases). The germline V gene has CDR1 DFQATT and CDR2 SNEGSKA (reference sequence). Between the trimmed V and J ends, which lost 0 bases and 2 bases, there was a span of 13 bases. The CDR3 is 15 residues long.

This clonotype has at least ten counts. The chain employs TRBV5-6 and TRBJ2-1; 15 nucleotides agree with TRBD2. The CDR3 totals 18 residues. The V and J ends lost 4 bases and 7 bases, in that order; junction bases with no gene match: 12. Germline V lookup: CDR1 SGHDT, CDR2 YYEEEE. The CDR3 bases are TGTGCCAGCAGCCTACGAACCGGGACTAGCGGGAGGTATAATGAGCAGTTCTTC. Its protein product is CASSLRTGTSGRYNEQFF.

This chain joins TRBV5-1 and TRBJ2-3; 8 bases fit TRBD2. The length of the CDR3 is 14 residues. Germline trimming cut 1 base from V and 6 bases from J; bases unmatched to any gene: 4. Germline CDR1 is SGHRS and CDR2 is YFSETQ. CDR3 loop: CASSLRLATDTQYF. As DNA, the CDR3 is TGCGCCAGCAGCTTGAGACTAGCGACGGATACGCAGTATTTT.

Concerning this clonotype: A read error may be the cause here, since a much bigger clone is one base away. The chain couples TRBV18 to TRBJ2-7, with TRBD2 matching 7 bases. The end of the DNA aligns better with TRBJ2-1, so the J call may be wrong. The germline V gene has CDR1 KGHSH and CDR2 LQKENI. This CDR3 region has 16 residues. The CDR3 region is CASSPPGTGGGSEQFF. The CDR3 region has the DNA TGTGCCAGCTCACCACCCGGGACTGGCGGGGGTAGCGAGCAGTTCTTC.

The CDR3: CASTGQSGRTQETQYF. The CDR3, as DNA: TGTGCCAGCACGGGACAGAGCGGGAGGACACAAGAGACCCAGTACTTC. The chain is built from TRBV2 and TRBJ2-5; 9 bases are shared with TRBD2. V lost 7 bases and J lost 2; bases outside the gene matches: 11. In germline, CDR1 is SNHLY, CDR2 FYNNEI. The CDR3 sequence is 16 residues long. The variable domain in full, completed from reference TRBV2 and TRBJ2-5, reads EPEVTQTPSHQVTQMGQEVILRCVPISNHLYFYWYRQILGQKVEFLVSFYNNEISEKSEIFDDQFSVERPDGSNFTLKIRSTKLEDSAMYFCASTGQSGRTQETQYFGPGTRLLVL.

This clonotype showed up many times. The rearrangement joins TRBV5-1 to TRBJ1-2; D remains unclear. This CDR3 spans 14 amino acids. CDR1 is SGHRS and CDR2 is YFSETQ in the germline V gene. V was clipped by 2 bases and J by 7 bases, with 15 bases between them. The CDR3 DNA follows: TGCGCCAGCAGCTTTGAACAGAACGGCCTTGGCTACACCTTC. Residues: CASSFEQNGLGYTF. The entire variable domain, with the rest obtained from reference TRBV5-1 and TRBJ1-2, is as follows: KAGVTQTPRYLIKTRGQQVTLSCSPISGHRSVSWYQQTPGQGLQFLFEYFSETQRNKGNFPGRFSGRQFSNSRSEMNVSTLELGDSALYLCASSFEQNGLGYTFGSGTRLTVV.

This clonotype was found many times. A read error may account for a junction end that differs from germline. The CDR3 region is CASSPPGDLQYF. CDR3 DNA sequence: TGTGCCAGCTCGCCACCTGGGGACTTGCAGTATTTT. The V and J genes are TRBV18 and TRBJ2-3; a weak D match, TRBD2 (6 bases). This CDR3 has 12 residues. CDR1 is KGHSH, CDR2 LQKENI, per germline.

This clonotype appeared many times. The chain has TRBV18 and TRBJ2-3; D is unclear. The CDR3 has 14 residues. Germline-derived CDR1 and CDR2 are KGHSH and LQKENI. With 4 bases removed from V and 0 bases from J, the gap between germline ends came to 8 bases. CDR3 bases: TGTGCCAGCTCACGGTCATCAAGCACAGATACGCAGTATTTT. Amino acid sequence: CASSRSSSTDTQYF.

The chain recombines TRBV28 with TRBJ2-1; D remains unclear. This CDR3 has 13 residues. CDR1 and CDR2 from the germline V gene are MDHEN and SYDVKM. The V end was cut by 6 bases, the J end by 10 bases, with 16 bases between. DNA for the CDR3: TGTGCCAGCAGCCCCTTCGCCCCAGCCGAGCAGTTCTTC. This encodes CASSPFAPAEQFF.

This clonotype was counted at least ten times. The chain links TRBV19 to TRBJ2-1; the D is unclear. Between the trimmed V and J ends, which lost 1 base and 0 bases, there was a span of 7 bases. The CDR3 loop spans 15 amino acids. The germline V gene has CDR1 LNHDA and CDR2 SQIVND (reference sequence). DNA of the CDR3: TGTGCCAGTAGTATAGTGAGTTTCTCCTACAATGAGCAGTTCTTC. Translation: CASSIVSFSYNEQFF.

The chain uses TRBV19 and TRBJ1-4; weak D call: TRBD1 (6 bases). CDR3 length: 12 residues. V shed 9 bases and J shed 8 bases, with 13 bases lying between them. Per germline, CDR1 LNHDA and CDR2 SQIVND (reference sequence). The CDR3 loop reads CASWGLEEKLFF. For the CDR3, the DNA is TGTGCCAGCTGGGGGCTTGAGGAAAAACTGTTTTTT.

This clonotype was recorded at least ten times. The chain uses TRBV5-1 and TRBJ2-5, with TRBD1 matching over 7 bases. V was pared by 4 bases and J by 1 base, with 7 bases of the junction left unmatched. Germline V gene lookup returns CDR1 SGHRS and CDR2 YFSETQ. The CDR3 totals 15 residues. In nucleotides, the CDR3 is TGCGCCAGCAGCCTTCCCCGACAGGGCCAAGAGACCCAGTACTTC. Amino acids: CASSLPRQGQETQYF.